The 4 T cell receptor beta chains reported below all come from one sample, sequenced in a study of blood T cell repertoires in COVID-19. The data were produced by immunoSEQ multiplex PCR, yet TCRdb's version contains in-frame clones alone and is incomplete. The sample yields 60,000 to 80,000 clones, 86% seen once. Sequencing used peripheral blood. The source of these receptors is a woman older than 75 with acute or convalescent COVID-19.

This CDR3 reads CASSDGQGNYGYTF. The CDR3 region has the DNA TGTGCCAGTAGTGATGGACAGGGAAACTATGGCTACACCTTC. The chain links TRBV19 to TRBJ1-2; TRBD1 agrees at 8 bases. Germline V gene data show CDR1 as LNHDA and CDR2 as SQIVND (reference sequence). The CDR3 covers 14 residues. V gave up 5 bases and J gave up 2 bases; unmatched junction bases: 4.

This clone was seen just once. CDR3 bases: TGTGCCAGCAGCAGCACAGGGGGGCCCACTGAAGCTTTCTTT. Translation gives CASSSTGGPTEAFF. The genes are TRBV28 and TRBJ1-1, with 8 nucleotides matching TRBD1. V shed 6 bases, J shed 4 bases, and the junction held 7 bases outside the gene matches. Germline V gives CDR1 MDHEN, CDR2 SYDVKM. The CDR3 is made up of 14 amino acids. The full variable domain, in which reference TRBV28 and TRBJ1-1 provide the parts outside the CDR3, is DVKVTQSSRYLVKRTGEKVFLECVQDMDHENMFWYRQDPGLGLRLIYFSYDVKMKEKGDIPEGYSVSREKKERFSLILESASTNQTSMYLCASSSTGGPTEAFFGQGTRLTVV.

The V gene is TRBV7-3, the J gene TRBJ2-2; D unclear. CDR3 length: 13 amino acids. V dropped 5 bases and J dropped 0 bases, with 4 bases sitting between them. Per germline, CDR1 SGHTA and CDR2 FQGTGA. The CDR3 here is CASSPTNTGELFF. CDR3 bases: TGTGCCAGCAGCCCTACGAACACCGGGGAGCTGTTTTTT.

J is TRBJ1-3 and V is TRBV3-1 (or the pseudogene TRBV3-2); D not certain. This CDR3 is built from 14 residues. V was cut by 1 base and J by 1 base, with 5 bases left in between. Germline values: CDR1 LGHDT, CDR2 YNNKEL (reference sequence). CDR3 coding DNA: TGTGCCAGCAGCCAAGGTCAATCTGGAAACACCATATATTTT. As protein: CASSQGQSGNTIYF.